This T cell receptor beta chain was sequenced in a study of cytomegalovirus exposure and HLA in healthy donors. Whole-study findings and limits: Most CMV-associated TCR beta chains were later found to appear HLA-restricted.

This CDR3 is built from 16 residues. The V gene's germline CDR1 is MNHNS and CDR2 SASEGT. V lost 1 base to trimming and J lost 0 bases, with 11 bases between them. Both 60 Vbeta primers and 13 Jbeta primers went into the PCR. The data were produced by immunoSEQ multiplex PCR, yet TCRdb's version contains in-frame clones alone and is incomplete. The sample shows more than 150,000 clones, 82% of them seen only once. Worth noting for this clone: The antigen is unknown.

Sequencing was done on a sample of PBMCs. V and J are TRBV6-1 and TRBJ2-3; tentative D call: TRBD2 (5 bases). This clonotype was sampled from a man aged 40-55 years in good health and CMV-seronegative. The CDR3 DNA reads as TGTGCCAGCAGTGAAGGAGGGATGTCTAGCACAGATACGCAGTATTTT. Translation gives CASSEGGMSSTDTQYF.